One sample yielded the 14 T cell receptor beta chains listed below, sequenced in a study of CD8 T cells in ankylosing spondylitis. TCRdb processed the 5' RACE reads anew with MiXCR; each CDR3 protein has one entry. This sample has about 150,000 distinct CDR3 sequences, with about 32% found just once. The sequenced sample was synovial fluid, either unsorted or a sorted T cell fraction (not recorded which). The origin of the receptors is a male donor with ankylosing spondylitis.

This sequence joins TRBV13 and TRBJ2-4, with D uncertain. CDR1 PRHDT and CDR2 FYEKMQ come from the germline V gene (reference sequence). The V end lost 5 bases, the J end lost 4 bases, and 15 bases lay between the germline ends. This CDR3 contains 15 residues. CDR3 in DNA: TGTGCCAGCAGCCAGAATGAGCGCCTGAAAAACATTCAGTACTTC. It encodes CASSQNERLKNIQYF.

The rearrangement uses TRBV6-2 or TRBV6-3 and TRBJ1-2; TRBD1 matches 7 bases. The CDR3 totals 14 residues. Losses at the gene ends were 6 bases for V and 2 bases for J; bases not matched to a gene: 6. Germline CDR1 and CDR2: MNHEY and SVGEGT. The CDR3 here is CASSQADRNYGYTF. Written as DNA, the CDR3 is TGTGCCAGCAGCCAAGCGGACAGGAACTATGGCTACACCTTC.

The chain couples TRBV5-1 to TRBJ1-2; the match to TRBD1 covers 7 bases. The germline CDR1 and CDR2 sequences are SGHRS and YFSETQ. CDR3 size: 17 residues. After removal of 3 bases from V and 5 bases from J, the junction contained 16 bases not matched to a gene. Here the CDR3 DNA reads TGCGCCAGCAGCTCCGCCCCTGACAGGGTAGGGTTGTATGGCTACACCTTC. Translation: CASSSAPDRVGLYGYTF.

The gene calls are TRBV7-2 and TRBJ1-5; D possibly corresponds to TRBD1 (5 bases). This CDR3 has 14 residues. V lost 5 bases and J lost 0, with 8 bases in between. CDR1 SGHTA and CDR2 FQGNSA come from the germline V gene. The CDR3 region has the DNA TGTGCCAGCAGCCGACAGAGTAGCAATCAGCCCCAGCATTTT. Translated, it gives CASSRQSSNQPQHF.

The chain uses TRBV29-1 and TRBJ1-5; 8 nucleotides agree with TRBD1. The CDR3 is made up of 12 amino acids. The ends lost 5 bases at V and 4 bases at J; junction bases unmatched: 1. Germline V gene sequence: CDR1 SQVTM, CDR2 ANQGSEA. The CDR3 nucleotides are TGCAGCGTTCAGGGGGCGAATCAGCCCCAGCATTTT. This translates into CSVQGANQPQHF.

The chain recombines TRBV7-2 with TRBJ2-2; perhaps TRBD2 as D (6 bases). CDR1 and CDR2 from the germline V gene are SGHTA and FQGNSA. The CDR3 sequence is 16 residues long. The V and J ends lost 1 base and 5 bases respectively, with 14 bases between them. CDR3 loop: CASSLGSAGQTGELFF. The CDR3 nucleotides read TGTGCCAGCAGCTTAGGATCGGCGGGGCAGACCGGGGAGCTGTTTTTT.

V is TRBV12-3 or TRBV12-4 and J is TRBJ2-4, with 7 positions matching TRBD1. The CDR3 has 15 amino acids. V trimming: 5 bases; J trimming: 3 bases; junction bases outside the gene matches: 7. CDR3 sequence: CASSDRDQHKNIQYF. The CDR3, as DNA: TGTGCCAGCAGTGACAGGGACCAACACAAAAACATTCAGTACTTC.

The genes are TRBV7-2 and TRBJ1-5; D is uncertain. V was cut by 1 base and J by 5 bases, with 12 bases left in between. The CDR3 is 15 residues long. In germline, CDR1 is SGHTA, CDR2 FQGNSA. CDR3 sequence (DNA): TGTGCCAGCAGCTTAGAATCGGCCGGTTATCAGCCCCAGCATTTT. Protein sequence: CASSLESAGYQPQHF.

The rearrangement joins TRBV20-1 to TRBJ2-4; no reliable D call. CDR3 length: 13 amino acids. V lost 7 bases, J lost 0 bases, and 10 bases lay in between. CDR1 is DFQATT and CDR2 is SNEGSKA in the germline V gene (reference sequence). CDR3 amino acids: CSVLELAKNIQYF. The CDR3 DNA follows: TGCAGTGTCCTAGAGCTAGCCAAAAACATTCAGTACTTC.

This rearrangement joins TRBV4-3 to TRBJ2-7, with D unclear. This CDR3 spans 14 amino acids. Germline lookup yields CDR1 LGHNA and CDR2 YSLEER. V lost 0 bases and J lost 9, with 15 bases in between. The CDR3 loop is CASSQEGSQEGQYF. CDR3 coding DNA: TGCGCCAGCAGCCAAGAGGGCAGCCAGGAAGGGCAGTACTTC.

This clonotype was counted many times. V gene TRBV11-3 combines with J gene TRBJ1-1; a weak D match, TRBD1 (6 bases). CDR3 length equals 15 residues. The ends were cut back, 1 base at V and 1 base at J, with 10 bases in the middle. CDR1 is SGHNT, CDR2 YENEEA, per germline. The CDR3 loop is CASSLVGGANTEAFF. The DNA for the CDR3 is TGTGCCAGCAGCTTAGTCGGGGGCGCGAACACTGAAGCTTTCTTT.

Here the CDR3 reads CASSESDQPQHF. Written as DNA, the CDR3 is TGTGCCAGCAGTGAATCCGATCAGCCCCAGCATTTT. The V call is TRBV25-1, the J call TRBJ1-5; D remains ambiguous. CDR3 size: 12 residues. The V and J ends lost 1 base and 5 bases respectively, with 3 bases between them. Germline assignment: CDR1 MGHDK and CDR2 SYGVNS.

This chain connects TRBV3-1 to TRBJ1-2; 7 bases fit TRBD1. J lost 3 bases, V lost 8 bases, and 15 bases had no gene match. The CDR3 is made up of 16 amino acids. CDR1 is LGHDT and CDR2 is YNNKEL in the germline V gene (reference sequence). For the CDR3, the DNA is TGTGCCAGCTTCAAAGGTGCCAGGGGGGCTGACTATGGCTACACCTTC. Residues: CASFKGARGADYGYTF.

This clonotype has only a few counts. CDR3 nucleotides: TGTGCCAGCAGTTTATTACAGAACTACGAGCAGTACTTC. Translation: CASSLLQNYEQYF. The rearrangement links TRBV12-3 or TRBV12-4 to TRBJ2-7; D not resolved. This CDR3 has 13 amino acids. V was clipped by 2 bases and J by 3 bases, with 8 bases between them.